This is a list of T cell receptor beta chains from one sample in a study of neoadjuvant anti-PD-1 for oral cavity cancer. Data came from immunoSEQ multiplex PCR; TCRdb stores just in-frame clones and leaves some out. The table lists over 15,000 clones, around 66% of them singletons. The input for sequencing was PBMCs, taken before nivolumab (anti-PD-1) treatment. Receptors originate from a person aged 35-80 years with oral cavity squamous cell carcinoma. Both conserved end residues are part of each CDR3. D genes are given only for firm matches. Size is stated for part of the rows, as once, few or many counts, or as a class when the clone is expanded.

11 TRBJ2-7 NA TRBV30 NA CACRLSYEQYF TGTGCCTGCAGACTCTCCTACGAGCAGTACTTC
14 TRBJ1-1 NA TRBV10-3 NA CAISGTAMNTEAFF TGTGCCATCAGCGGGACCGCTATGAACACTGAAGCTTTCTTT
14 TRBJ1-1 NA TRBV2 NA CASRHSGENTEAFF TGTGCCAGCAGGCACTCGGGGGAAAACACTGAAGCTTTCTTT
15 TRBJ2-1 NA TRBV27 TRBD2 CASHDLTSGRNEQFF TGTGCCAGCCATGACCTAACTAGCGGGAGGAATGAGCAGTTCTTC
15 TRBJ2-2 NA TRBV7-3 TRBD1 CASSESGTGTGELFF TGTGCCAGCAGCGAATCCGGGACAGGCACCGGGGAGCTGTTTTTT
14 TRBJ1-2 NA TRBV9 NA CASSVAAFNYGYTF TGTGCCAGCAGCGTTGCAGCTTTCAACTATGGCTACACCTTC
15 TRBJ2-7 NA TRBV9 NA CASSFSERFPYEQYF TGTGCCAGCAGCTTTAGCGAACGATTCCCCTACGAGCAGTACTTC
12 TRBJ2-7 NA TRBV6-6 TRBD2 CASSLGGGEQYF TGTGCCAGCAGTCTCGGGGGGGGTGAGCAGTACTTC
14 TRBJ2-6 NA TRBV29-1 NA CSVGNDSGANVLTF TGCAGCGTTGGGAACGACTCTGGGGCCAACGTCCTGACTTTC
12 TRBJ2-5 NA TRBV30 NA CAWNLRGETQYF TGTGCCTGGAATTTGCGGGGAGAGACCCAGTACTTC
10 TRBJ2-1 NA TRBV20-1 NA CSADRLEVFF TGCAGTGCTGACCGACTAGAAGTATTCTTC
15 TRBJ2-5 NA TRBV9 TRBD1 CASSADRGTGETQYF TGTGCCAGCAGCGCCGACAGGGGCACCGGAGAGACCCAGTACTTC
15 TRBJ1-5 NA TRBV30 NA CAWKEGDFSNQPQHF TGTGCCTGGAAGGAGGGAGATTTTAGCAATCAGCCCCAGCATTTT
12 TRBJ1-2 NA TRBV29-1 NA CSVTGPLGGYTF TGCAGCGTGACAGGTCCCTTAGGTGGCTACACCTTC
14 TRBJ2-7 few TRBV7-3 NA CASSLTTDSYEQYF TGTGCCAGCAGCTTAACTACAGACTCCTACGAGCAGTACTTC
15 TRBJ2-3 NA TRBV5-1 NA CASFPGLQPTDTQYF TGCGCCAGCTTCCCGGGACTCCAACCCACAGATACGCAGTATTTT
14 TRBJ2-2 NA TRBV7-3 NA CASSLQPNTGELFF TGTGCCAGCAGCTTACAGCCCAACACCGGGGAGCTGTTTTTT
15 TRBJ1-5 once TRBV2 NA CASSGPPGGNQPQHF TGTGCCAGCAGTGGGCCCCCAGGCGGCAATCAGCCCCAGCATTTT
16 TRBJ2-1 NA TRBV12-1 NA CASSPLGRRSYNEQFF TGTGCCAGCAGCCCCTTAGGGAGGAGGTCCTACAATGAGCAGTTCTTC
13 TRBJ1-3 NA TRBV15 NA CAIQGFPGNTIYF TGTGCCATCCAGGGTTTCCCTGGAAACACCATATATTTT
17 TRBJ2-5 NA TRBV7-9 TRBD1 CASRWTGRGGYQETQYF TGTGCCAGCAGATGGACAGGCAGAGGCGGGTACCAAGAGACCCAGTACTTC
14 TRBJ2-3 NA TRBV5-6 NA CASSATAGRNTQYF TGTGCCAGCAGCGCGACTGCAGGGAGGAATACGCAGTATTTT
15 TRBJ1-2 few TRBV5-1 NA CASSRDGDLNYGYTF TGCGCCAGCAGTCGGGACGGGGACCTCAACTATGGCTACACCTTC